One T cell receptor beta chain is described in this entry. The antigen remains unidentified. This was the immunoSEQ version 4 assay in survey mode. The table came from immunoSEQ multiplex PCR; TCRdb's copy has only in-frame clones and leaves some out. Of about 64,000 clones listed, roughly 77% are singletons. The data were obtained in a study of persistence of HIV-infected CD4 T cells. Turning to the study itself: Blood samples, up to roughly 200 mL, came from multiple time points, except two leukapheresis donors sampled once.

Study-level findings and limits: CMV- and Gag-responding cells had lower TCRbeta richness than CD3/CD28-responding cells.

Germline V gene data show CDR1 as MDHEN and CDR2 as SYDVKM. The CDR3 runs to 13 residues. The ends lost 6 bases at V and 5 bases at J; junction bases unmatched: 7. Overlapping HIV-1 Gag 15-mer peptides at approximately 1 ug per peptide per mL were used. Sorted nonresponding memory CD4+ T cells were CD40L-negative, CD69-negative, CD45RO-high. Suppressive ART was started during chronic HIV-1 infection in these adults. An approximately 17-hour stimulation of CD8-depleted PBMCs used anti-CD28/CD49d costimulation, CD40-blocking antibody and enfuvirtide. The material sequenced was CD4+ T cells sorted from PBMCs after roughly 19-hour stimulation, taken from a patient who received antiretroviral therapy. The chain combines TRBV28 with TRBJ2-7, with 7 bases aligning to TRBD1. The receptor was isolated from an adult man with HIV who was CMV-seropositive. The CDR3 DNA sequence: TGTGCCAGCAGCCCGGGACAGACCCACGAGCAGTACTTC. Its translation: CASSPGQTHEQYF.